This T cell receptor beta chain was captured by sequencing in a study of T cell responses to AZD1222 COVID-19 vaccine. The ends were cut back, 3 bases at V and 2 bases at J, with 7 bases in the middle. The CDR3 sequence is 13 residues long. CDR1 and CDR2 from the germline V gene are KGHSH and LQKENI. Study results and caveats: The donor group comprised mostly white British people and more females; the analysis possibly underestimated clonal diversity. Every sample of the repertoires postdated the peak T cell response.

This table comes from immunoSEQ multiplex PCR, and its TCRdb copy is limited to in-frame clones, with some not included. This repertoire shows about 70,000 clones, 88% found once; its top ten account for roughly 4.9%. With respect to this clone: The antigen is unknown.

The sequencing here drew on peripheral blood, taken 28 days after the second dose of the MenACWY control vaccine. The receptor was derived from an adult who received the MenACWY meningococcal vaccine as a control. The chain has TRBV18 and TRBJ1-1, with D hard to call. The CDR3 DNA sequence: TGTGCCAGCTCACCGGTAGGAAACACTGAAGCTTTCTTT. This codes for CASSPVGNTEAFF.